A selection of T cell receptor beta chains follows, all from one sample in a study of shared clonotypes between healthy human individuals. Profiling relied on immunoSEQ multiplex PCR, and the TCRdb table lists in-frame clones only, not all of them. The sample yields 400,000 to 500,000 clones, roughly four fifths seen once. Material: PBMCs. These receptors all stem from a woman aged 40-49 years in good health. Some clones in this sample may be carry-over from other donors' samples. Each CDR3 is given with its conserved first and last residue. Fields, in order: D gene, V gene, J gene, clone size, CDR3 DNA, CDR3 protein. A D gene is named only where the DNA matches it firmly. Rows give clone size only sometimes, using once, few, many, or a class for an expanded clone.

>TRBD1|TRBV7-2|TRBJ2-2|-
TGTGCCAGCAGGGGGACAGGGGGCGCCTCCGGGGAGCTGTTTTTT
CASRGTGGASGELFF
>-|TRBV10-3|TRBJ1-1|-
TGTGCCATCAGTGAGTCGGGGTGGGTCACTGAAGCTTTCTTT
CAISESGWVTEAFF
>TRBD1|TRBV19|TRBJ1-5|once
TGTGCCAGTAGTAGAACAGGGGACAATCAGCCCCAGCATTTT
CASSRTGDNQPQHF
>-|TRBV5-8|TRBJ2-3|-
TGTGCCAGCAGCTTGGGACAGGTGGGCCCAGATACGCAGTATTTT
CASSLGQVGPDTQYF
>-|TRBV2|TRBJ1-1|-
TGTGCCAGCAATCAACGGGGGAACACTGAAGCTTTCTTT
CASNQRGNTEAFF
>TRBD1|TRBV7-6|TRBJ2-5|once
TGTGCCAGCAGCTTATCCCCAGGGGGATTACAAGAGACCCAGTACTTC
CASSLSPGGLQETQYF
>-|TRBV5-8|TRBJ2-5|-
TGTGCCAGCAGCTGGGGGAGCACGGAGACCCAGTACTTC
CASSWGSTETQYF
>-|TRBV5-1|TRBJ2-7|-
TGCGCCAGCAGCCCAACGACTAGTTCCGAGCAGTACTTC
CASSPTTSSEQYF
>-|TRBV19|TRBJ1-2|once
TGTGCCAGTAGTATAGCTCGAATTGGCTACACCTTC
CASSIARIGYTF
>-|TRBV28|TRBJ1-2|-
TGTGCCAGCAGTACTCCGACAGAACACTATGGCTACACCTTC
CASSTPTEHYGYTF